The rows below give T cell receptor beta chains drawn from one sample of a study of shared clonotypes between healthy human individuals. The data were produced by immunoSEQ multiplex PCR, yet TCRdb's version contains in-frame clones alone and is incomplete. The data contain roughly 1.5 million clones, approximately 98% of them singletons. The sequencing input was naive CD4+ T cells sorted from blood. These receptors all stem from a man aged 30-40 years in good health. Both conserved end residues are part of each CDR3. D genes are given only for firm matches. Not every row has a clone size; where given, it reads once, few, many or a size class.

v_call,d_call,j_call,clone_size,cdr3_aa,cdr3_nt
TRBV9,-,TRBJ1-3,-,CASSVVQGWFGNTIYF,TGTGCCAGCAGCGTAGTGCAGGGTTGGTTTGGAAACACCATATATTTT
TRBV18,-,TRBJ2-5,-,CASSPGRLETQYF,TGTGCCAGCTCACCGGGCAGGTTAGAGACCCAGTACTTC
TRBV11-3,TRBD2,TRBJ2-2,-,CASSRAGGADTGELFF,TGTGCCAGCAGCCGTGCGGGAGGAGCTGACACCGGGGAGCTGTTTTTT
TRBV6-5,-,TRBJ2-1,once,CASSYGGGFNEQFF,TGTGCCAGCAGTTACGGAGGAGGCTTCAATGAGCAGTTCTTC
TRBV30,-,TRBJ1-5,-,CAWSVFALNQPQHF,TGTGCCTGGAGTGTCTTCGCGCTTAATCAGCCCCAGCATTTT
TRBV2,TRBD1,TRBJ1-2,-,CASSATGYGYTF,TGTGCCAGCAGTGCGACAGGGTATGGCTACACCTTC
TRBV28,TRBD1,TRBJ2-3,-,CASSQLPGQGFPDTQYF,TGTGCCAGCAGCCAACTACCGGGACAGGGTTTCCCAGATACGCAGTATTTT
TRBV11-2,-,TRBJ1-4,-,CASSSTVSVLFF,TGTGCCAGCAGCTCTACAGTGTCGGTACTGTTTTTT
TRBV10-2,-,TRBJ2-3,-,CASTRRSTDTQYF,TGCGCCAGCACCCGCAGAAGCACAGATACGCAGTATTTT
TRBV5-4,-,TRBJ2-1,-,CASSRDSTWASEQFF,TGTGCCAGCAGCAGGGACTCGACTTGGGCGAGTGAGCAGTTCTTC
TRBV28,-,TRBJ1-1,-,CASRNWGNTEAFF,TGTGCCAGCAGAAATTGGGGGAACACTGAAGCTTTCTTT
TRBV4-1,TRBD2,TRBJ2-1,-,CASSRLGLAAYNEQFF,TGCGCCAGCAGCCGACTGGGACTAGCGGCCTACAATGAGCAGTTCTTC
TRBV19,-,TRBJ2-7,-,CASEDSFGGQPYEQYF,TGTGCCAGCGAAGACTCATTTGGTGGGCAGCCCTACGAGCAGTACTTC
TRBV4-3,TRBD1,TRBJ2-1,-,CASSQDNRDSYNEQFF,TGCGCCAGCAGCCAAGATAATCGGGACAGTTACAATGAGCAGTTCTTC
TRBV28,-,TRBJ1-5,-,CASKAGYGQPQHF,TGTGCCAGCAAAGCAGGATACGGCCAGCCCCAGCATTTT
TRBV7-8,TRBD2,TRBJ2-5,-,CASTITSGLQETQYF,TGTGCCAGCACGATTACTAGCGGGCTACAAGAGACCCAGTACTTC
TRBV5-4,-,TRBJ1-1,once,CASSPWGQGIGTDTEAFF,TGTGCCAGCAGCCCCTGGGGGCAGGGTATAGGAACAGACACTGAAGCTTTCTTT
TRBV5-1,-,TRBJ1-1,-,CASSLQGNTEAFF,TGCGCCAGCAGCTTGCAGGGCAACACTGAAGCTTTCTTT
TRBV6-6,TRBD1,TRBJ1-2,once,CAVLLLTGEFGYTF,TGTGCCGTATTACTCCTGACAGGGGAGTTTGGCTACACCTTC
TRBV6-5,-,TRBJ2-5,-,CASSYTSSLQAETQYF,TGTGCCAGCAGTTACACGTCCTCCCTCCAGGCAGAGACCCAGTACTTC
TRBV19,-,TRBJ1-3,-,CATQQAGSSGNTIYF,TGTGCCACCCAACAGGCAGGGAGCTCTGGAAACACCATATATTTT
TRBV2,-,TRBJ2-1,-,CASSVLVGSYNEQFF,TGTGCCAGCAGTGTTCTGGTGGGGTCCTACAATGAGCAGTTCTTC
TRBV7-3,TRBD2,TRBJ2-7,once,CASSLSGTSGTYEQYF,TGTGCCAGCAGCTTATCCGGGACTAGCGGGACGTACGAGCAGTACTTC
TRBV28,-,TRBJ2-7,-,CASRSTGTFNEQYF,TGTGCCAGCAGATCAACCGGGACTTTTAACGAGCAGTACTTC
TRBV10-3,-,TRBJ2-3,-,CAISLTDTQYF,TGTGCCATCAGCCTGACAGATACGCAGTATTTT
TRBV5-5,-,TRBJ1-2,once,CASSLQRNYGYTF,TGTGCCAGCAGTCTCCAGCGTAACTATGGCTACACCTTC
TRBV11-2,-,TRBJ2-7,-,CASSTRPRGRSPYEQYF,TGTGCCAGCAGCACGCGCCCTAGGGGTCGGTCCCCCTACGAGCAGTACTTC
TRBV5-4,-,TRBJ2-2,-,CASSLAGGAYTGELFF,TGTGCCAGCAGCTTGGCTGGGGGAGCCTACACCGGGGAGCTGTTTTTT
TRBV5-1,TRBD1,TRBJ1-3,-,CASSGSTGQAYGNTIYF,TGCGCCAGCAGCGGCTCCACGGGACAGGCTTACGGAAACACCATATATTTT
TRBV7-9,-,TRBJ2-7,-,CASSYRESSYEQYF,TGTGCCAGCAGCTACAGGGAAAGCTCCTACGAGCAGTACTTC
TRBV19,TRBD1,TRBJ1-1,-,CASSPRTGTMNTEAFF,TGTGCCAGTAGTCCCAGGACAGGGACTATGAACACTGAAGCTTTCTTT
TRBV5-5,TRBD2,TRBJ2-1,-,CASSFTSGSYNEQFF,TGTGCCAGCAGCTTCACTAGCGGTTCCTACAATGAGCAGTTCTTC
TRBV7-2,-,TRBJ2-2,-,CASSSGRDTGELFF,TGTGCCAGCAGCTCGGGACGGGACACCGGGGAGCTGTTTTTT
TRBV7-6,-,TRBJ2-2,-,CASSLGTGNTGELFF,TGTGCCAGCAGCTTAGGGACGGGGAACACCGGGGAGCTGTTTTTT